These T cell receptor beta chains were read from a single sample in a study of PD-1 blockade in classical Hodgkin lymphoma. TCRdb's table, derived via immunoSEQ multiplex PCR, lists solely in-frame clones and lacks some. The profile covers approximately 30,000 clones, with about 72% appearing a single time and 3% to 4.5% taken by the ten largest. The source was peripheral blood mononuclear cells (PBMCs), collected before the fourth cycle of nivolumab. These receptors were obtained from a human donor with classical Hodgkin lymphoma. CDR3s include the opening cysteine and the closing phenylalanine or tryptophan. The D gene is left open where the match is weak.

v_call: TRBV18; d_call: TRBD2; j_call: TRBJ2-1; cdr3_aa: CASSPPLKSSGRGDEQFF
v_call: TRBV15; d_call: TRBD1; j_call: TRBJ1-6; cdr3_aa: CATSRDNRGPLHF
v_call: TRBV6-5; d_call: -; j_call: TRBJ1-5; cdr3_aa: CASSYSGTESNQPQHF
v_call: TRBV9; d_call: TRBD1; j_call: TRBJ2-1; cdr3_aa: CASSSEGADGNEQFF
v_call: TRBV5-4; d_call: TRBD2; j_call: TRBJ2-3; cdr3_aa: CASSLSSGGRDTQYF
v_call: TRBV6-6; d_call: -; j_call: TRBJ1-1; cdr3_aa: CASSLGTNTEAFF
v_call: TRBV5-4; d_call: -; j_call: TRBJ2-7; cdr3_aa: CASSLARSYEQYF
v_call: TRBV5-6; d_call: -; j_call: TRBJ2-3; cdr3_aa: CASSLKDTQYF
v_call: TRBV6-6; d_call: TRBD2; j_call: TRBJ2-1; cdr3_aa: CASRPLAGSYNEQFF
v_call: TRBV5-1; d_call: -; j_call: TRBJ2-2; cdr3_aa: CASSFTGPNTGELFF
v_call: TRBV7-2; d_call: TRBD2; j_call: TRBJ2-2; cdr3_aa: CASSLAPPSGAGGELFF
v_call: TRBV20-1; d_call: -; j_call: TRBJ1-4; cdr3_aa: CSARFNEKLFF
v_call: TRBV7-3; d_call: TRBD2; j_call: TRBJ2-5; cdr3_aa: CASSLGSGRQETQYF
v_call: TRBV14; d_call: TRBD1; j_call: TRBJ1-1; cdr3_aa: CASSRQGGNTEAFF
v_call: TRBV4-1; d_call: -; j_call: TRBJ1-5; cdr3_aa: CASSLVLRDSNQPQHF
v_call: TRBV7-9; d_call: -; j_call: TRBJ2-7; cdr3_aa: CASSLGREQYF
v_call: TRBV5-1; d_call: -; j_call: TRBJ2-5; cdr3_aa: CASSLIQNSQETQYF